These T cell receptor beta chains were read from a single sample in a study of regulatory T cells in long-lasting Graves disease. TCRdb re-analysed the multiplex PCR reads in MiXCR, keeping a single row per CDR3 protein. The table shows some 340,000 distinct CDR3 sequences, with about an eighth occurring only once. These same records also appear under a second study, on T cells in Graves' hyperthyroidism and ophthalmopathy.

This sample comprised peripheral blood mononuclear cells (PBMCs), obtained at new diagnosis, from a patient treated with antithyroid drugs. The source of these receptors is a woman younger than 30 with Graves disease. Both conserved end residues are part of each CDR3. The D gene is left open where the match is weak. Only some rows state a clone size, as once, few, many or a class for expanded clones.

clone_size: many; d_call: NA; v_call: TRBV28; j_call: TRBJ1-2; cdr3_aa: CASISPLTSVYTF; cdr3_nt: TGTGCCAGCATATCCCCCCTAACTAGCGTCTACACCTTC
clone_size: many; d_call: NA; v_call: TRBV4-1; j_call: TRBJ1-2; cdr3_aa: CASSQDGGNYGYTF; cdr3_nt: TGTGCCAGCAGCCAAGACGGGGGGAACTATGGCTACACCTTC
clone_size: few; d_call: NA; v_call: TRBV15; j_call: TRBJ2-7; cdr3_aa: CATSRDRGRGLAFYEQYF; cdr3_nt: TGTGCCACCAGCAGAGACAGGGGAAGGGGACTCGCCTTCTACGAGCAGTACTTC
clone_size: NA; d_call: NA; v_call: TRBV4-1; j_call: TRBJ2-2; cdr3_aa: CASREQGQNTGELFF; cdr3_nt: TGCGCCAGCAGGGAACAGGGACAAAACACCGGGGAGCTGTTTTTT
clone_size: many; d_call: TRBD1; v_call: TRBV2; j_call: TRBJ1-1; cdr3_aa: CASSYPGQSGNTEAFF; cdr3_nt: TGTGCCAGCAGTTATCCGGGACAGTCGGGCAACACTGAAGCTTTCTTT
clone_size: NA; d_call: NA; v_call: TRBV15; j_call: TRBJ2-3; cdr3_aa: CATSRSGTDTQYF; cdr3_nt: TGTGCCACCAGCAGGTCGGGCACAGATACGCAGTATTTT
clone_size: many; d_call: NA; v_call: TRBV7-3; j_call: TRBJ2-5; cdr3_aa: CASSLSPGETQYF; cdr3_nt: TGTGCCAGCAGCTTATCACCCGGGGAGACCCAGTACTTC
clone_size: many; d_call: TRBD2; v_call: TRBV2; j_call: TRBJ2-7; cdr3_aa: CASGAGVGYEQYF; cdr3_nt: TGTGCCAGCGGGGCGGGGGTCGGCTACGAGCAGTACTTC
clone_size: many; d_call: TRBD1; v_call: TRBV18; j_call: TRBJ2-1; cdr3_aa: CASSPPGTGNYNEQFF; cdr3_nt: TGTGCCAGCTCACCACCTGGGACAGGAAATTACAATGAGCAGTTCTTC
clone_size: many; d_call: NA; v_call: TRBV12-3/TRBV12-4; j_call: TRBJ2-3; cdr3_aa: CASTQERDSIPTDTQYF; cdr3_nt: TGTGCCAGCACCCAAGAGCGAGACAGCATTCCCACAGATACGCAGTATTTT
clone_size: many; d_call: TRBD2; v_call: TRBV27; j_call: TRBJ2-5; cdr3_aa: CASSSRTSGGFSYQETQYF; cdr3_nt: TGTGCCAGCAGTTCCAGGACTAGCGGGGGGTTTTCGTACCAAGAGACCCAGTACTTC
clone_size: NA; d_call: NA; v_call: TRBV5-6; j_call: TRBJ1-2; cdr3_aa: CASSPTGAPSYGYTF; cdr3_nt: TGTGCCAGCAGCCCTACGGGGGCCCCATCTTATGGCTACACCTTC
clone_size: many; d_call: TRBD2; v_call: TRBV7-8; j_call: TRBJ2-1; cdr3_aa: CASSLIRTSGGVSKGNEQFF; cdr3_nt: TGTGCCAGCAGCCTAATCCGGACTAGCGGGGGGGTTAGTAAAGGCAATGAGCAGTTCTTC
clone_size: many; d_call: NA; v_call: TRBV11-2; j_call: TRBJ1-4; cdr3_aa: CASRAGRGYATNEKLFF; cdr3_nt: TGTGCCAGCAGGGCGGGCAGGGGCTATGCAACTAATGAAAAACTGTTTTTT
clone_size: many; d_call: NA; v_call: TRBV7-2; j_call: TRBJ2-1; cdr3_aa: CASSLDRWEQFF; cdr3_nt: TGTGCCAGCAGCTTAGATAGGTGGGAGCAGTTCTTC
clone_size: NA; d_call: NA; v_call: TRBV2; j_call: TRBJ1-5; cdr3_aa: CASTPQGVNQPQHF; cdr3_nt: TGTGCCAGCACCCCCCAGGGTGTTAATCAGCCCCAGCATTTT
clone_size: NA; d_call: NA; v_call: TRBV9; j_call: TRBJ2-2; cdr3_aa: CASSVGGDRRAGELFF; cdr3_nt: TGTGCCAGCAGCGTAGGGGGCGACAGGAGGGCCGGGGAGCTGTTTTTT
clone_size: NA; d_call: NA; v_call: TRBV3-1; j_call: TRBJ2-3; cdr3_aa: CASSLSLLKRPGTDTQYF; cdr3_nt: TGTGCCAGCAGCCTAAGCCTCCTGAAGCGCCCTGGCACAGATACGCAGTATTTT
clone_size: many; d_call: NA; v_call: TRBV24-1; j_call: TRBJ1-1; cdr3_aa: CATSNGAATMNTEAFF; cdr3_nt: TGTGCCACCAGTAACGGAGCAGCCACAATGAACACTGAAGCTTTCTTT
clone_size: many; d_call: TRBD2; v_call: TRBV12-5; j_call: TRBJ2-3; cdr3_aa: CASGPSSGMSTDTQYF; cdr3_nt: TGTGCTAGTGGCCCTTCTAGCGGGATGAGCACAGATACGCAGTATTTT
clone_size: NA; d_call: NA; v_call: TRBV7-9; j_call: TRBJ1-5; cdr3_aa: CASRPLTGTDYQPQHF; cdr3_nt: TGTGCCAGCAGACCTCTGACCGGGACGGACTATCAGCCCCAGCATTTT
clone_size: many; d_call: NA; v_call: TRBV20-1; j_call: TRBJ2-5; cdr3_aa: CSANHQGQKTQYF; cdr3_nt: TGCAGTGCTAACCATCAGGGGCAGAAGACCCAGTACTTC
clone_size: many; d_call: NA; v_call: TRBV6-1; j_call: TRBJ2-5; cdr3_aa: CASRGPGETQYF; cdr3_nt: TGTGCCAGCAGGGGGCCGGGAGAGACCCAGTACTTC
clone_size: many; d_call: TRBD1; v_call: TRBV12-3/TRBV12-4; j_call: TRBJ1-1; cdr3_aa: CASSSQGAFGTEAFF; cdr3_nt: TGTGCCAGCAGTTCCCAGGGGGCTTTCGGCACTGAAGCTTTCTTT
clone_size: many; d_call: NA; v_call: TRBV6-2/TRBV6-3; j_call: TRBJ2-1; cdr3_aa: CASSYSPRTVYNEQFF; cdr3_nt: TGTGCCAGCAGTTACTCCCCCCGGACAGTTTACAATGAGCAGTTCTTC
clone_size: few; d_call: TRBD2; v_call: TRBV20-1; j_call: TRBJ2-1; cdr3_aa: CSASGGESSYNEQFF; cdr3_nt: TGCAGTGCTAGCGGGGGGGAAAGCTCCTACAATGAGCAGTTCTTC
clone_size: many; d_call: NA; v_call: TRBV29-1; j_call: TRBJ1-6; cdr3_aa: CSVAETRSSPLHF; cdr3_nt: TGCAGCGTTGCTGAAACTCGGAGCTCACCCCTCCACTTT
clone_size: many; d_call: NA; v_call: TRBV30; j_call: TRBJ2-2; cdr3_aa: CAWSRTGELFF; cdr3_nt: TGTGCCTGGAGTAGGACCGGGGAGCTGTTTTTT